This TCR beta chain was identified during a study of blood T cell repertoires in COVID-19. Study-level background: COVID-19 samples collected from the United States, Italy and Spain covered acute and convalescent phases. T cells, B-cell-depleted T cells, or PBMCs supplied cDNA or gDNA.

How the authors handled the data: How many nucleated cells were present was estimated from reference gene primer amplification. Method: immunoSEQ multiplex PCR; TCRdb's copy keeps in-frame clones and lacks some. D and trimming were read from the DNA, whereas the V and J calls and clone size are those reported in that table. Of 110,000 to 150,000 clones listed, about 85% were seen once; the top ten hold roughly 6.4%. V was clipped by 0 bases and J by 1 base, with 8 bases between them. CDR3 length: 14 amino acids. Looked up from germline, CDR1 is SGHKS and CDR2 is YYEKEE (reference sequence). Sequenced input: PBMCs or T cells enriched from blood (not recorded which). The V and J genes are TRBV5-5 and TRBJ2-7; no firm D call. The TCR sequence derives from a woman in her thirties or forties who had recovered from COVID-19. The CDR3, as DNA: TGTGCCAGCAGCTTGGTGGGCCAATCCTACGAGCAGTACTTC. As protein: CASSLVGQSYEQYF.